This TCR beta chain is from a study of cytomegalovirus exposure and HLA in healthy donors. Amplification used 60 Vbeta primers and 13 Jbeta primers. Repertoires were generated with immunoSEQ multiplex PCR, while TCRdb's copy carries only in-frame clones and drops some. This sample lists about 130,000 clones; its ten largest clones have 2% to 2.5%. On this clone itself: Its specificity is unknown.

The V gene end was trimmed by 3 bases and the J gene end by 7 bases; junction bases not matched to a gene: 8. This CDR3 comprises 16 residues. Germline CDR1 is SGHVS and CDR2 is FNYEAQ. Study-wide findings and caveats: Donors belonging to an Asian-associated ancestry cluster reportedly showed fewer N-insertions in productive TCRs than the approximately 700-donor mean, according to what a later analysis found. A previous analysis found most TCR beta V segments productive roughly 90% or roughly 30% of the time. TCR beta V- and J-gene trimming was later associated with a missense DCLRE1C variant. Among CMV-associated TCR beta chains, most appeared HLA-restricted in a later analysis.

The clonotype was recovered from a man aged 40-49 years in good health and CMV-seronegative. The chain employs TRBV7-6 and TRBJ2-1; 11 bases map to TRBD2. The sample consisted of PBMCs. The chain's CDR3 is CASSFRWSSGGNEQFF. In nucleotides, the CDR3 is TGTGCCAGCAGCTTTAGGTGGTCTAGCGGGGGGAATGAGCAGTTCTTC.